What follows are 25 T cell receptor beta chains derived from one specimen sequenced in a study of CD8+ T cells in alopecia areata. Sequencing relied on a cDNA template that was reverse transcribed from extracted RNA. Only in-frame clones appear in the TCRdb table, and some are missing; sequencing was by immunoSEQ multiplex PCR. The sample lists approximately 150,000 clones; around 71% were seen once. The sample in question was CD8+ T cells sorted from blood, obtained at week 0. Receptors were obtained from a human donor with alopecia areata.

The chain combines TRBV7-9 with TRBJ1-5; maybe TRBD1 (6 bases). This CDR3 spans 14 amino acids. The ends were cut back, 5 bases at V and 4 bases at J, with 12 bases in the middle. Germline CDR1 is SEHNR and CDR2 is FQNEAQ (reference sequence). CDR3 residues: CASSQGKGNQPQHF. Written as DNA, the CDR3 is TGTGCCAGCAGCCAGGGGAAGGGGAATCAGCCCCAGCATTTT.

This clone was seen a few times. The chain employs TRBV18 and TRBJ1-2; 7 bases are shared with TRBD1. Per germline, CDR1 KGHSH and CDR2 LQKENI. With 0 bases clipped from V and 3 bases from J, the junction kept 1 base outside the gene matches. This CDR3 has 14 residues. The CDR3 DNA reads TGTGCCAGCTCACCACCTGGACAGGACTATGGCTACACCTTC. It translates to CASSPPGQDYGYTF.

The CDR3 nucleotides are TGTGCCAGCAGTTTAACGGGGGGTCAGCCCCAGCATTTT. Protein sequence: CASSLTGGQPQHF. The chain recombines TRBV27 with TRBJ1-5, with D possibly TRBD1 on 5 matching bases. The germline V and J ends were trimmed by 2 bases and 6 bases, with 8 bases remaining between them. The CDR3 is 13 residues long. CDR1 is MNHEY and CDR2 is SMNVEV in the germline V gene (reference sequence).

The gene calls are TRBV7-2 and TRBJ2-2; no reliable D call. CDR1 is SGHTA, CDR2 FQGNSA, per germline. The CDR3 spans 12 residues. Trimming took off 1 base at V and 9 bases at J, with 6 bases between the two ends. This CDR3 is CASSLGGRELFF. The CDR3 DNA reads TGTGCCAGCAGCTTAGGTGGTCGGGAGCTGTTTTTT.

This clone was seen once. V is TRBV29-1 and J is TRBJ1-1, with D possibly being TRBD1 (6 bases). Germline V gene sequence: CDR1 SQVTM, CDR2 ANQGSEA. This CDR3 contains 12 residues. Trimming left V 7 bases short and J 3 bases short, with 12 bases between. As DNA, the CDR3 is TGCAGCGGCCAACAGGGTGACACTGAAGCTTTCTTT. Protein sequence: CSGQQGDTEAFF.

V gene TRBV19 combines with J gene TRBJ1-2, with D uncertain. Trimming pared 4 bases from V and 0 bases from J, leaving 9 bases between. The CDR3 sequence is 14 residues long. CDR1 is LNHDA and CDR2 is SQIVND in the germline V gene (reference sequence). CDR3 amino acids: CASSNAETNYGYTF. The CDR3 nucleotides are TGTGCCAGTAGTAACGCAGAAACTAACTATGGCTACACCTTC.

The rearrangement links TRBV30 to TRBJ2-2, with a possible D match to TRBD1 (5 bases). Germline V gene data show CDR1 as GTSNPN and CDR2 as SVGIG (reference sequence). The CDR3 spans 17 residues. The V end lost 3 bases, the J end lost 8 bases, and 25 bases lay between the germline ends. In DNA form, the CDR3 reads TGTGCCTGGAGCACTCCCCACCCTGAGGACATAGTGGGGGAGCTGTTTTTT. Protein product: CAWSTPHPEDIVGELFF.

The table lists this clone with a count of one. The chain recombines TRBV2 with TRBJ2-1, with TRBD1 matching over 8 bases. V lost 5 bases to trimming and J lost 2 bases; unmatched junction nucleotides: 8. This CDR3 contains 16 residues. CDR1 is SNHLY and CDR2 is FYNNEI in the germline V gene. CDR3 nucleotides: TGTGCCAGCAGTTCCGGACAGGGTCGGCCCTACAATGAGCAGTTCTTC. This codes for CASSSGQGRPYNEQFF.

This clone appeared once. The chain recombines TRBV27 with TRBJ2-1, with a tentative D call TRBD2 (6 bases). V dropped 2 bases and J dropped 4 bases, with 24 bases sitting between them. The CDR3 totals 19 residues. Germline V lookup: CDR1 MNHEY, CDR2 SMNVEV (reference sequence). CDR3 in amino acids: CASSLIPPDYMTGYNEQFF. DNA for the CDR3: TGTGCCAGCAGTTTAATCCCCCCGGACTATATGACGGGATACAATGAGCAGTTCTTC.

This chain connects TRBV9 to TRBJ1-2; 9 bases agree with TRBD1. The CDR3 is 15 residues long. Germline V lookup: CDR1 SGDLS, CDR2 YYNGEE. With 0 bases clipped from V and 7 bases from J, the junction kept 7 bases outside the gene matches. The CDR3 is CASSVEWTGVRGYTF. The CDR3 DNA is TGTGCCAGCAGCGTAGAGTGGACAGGGGTACGTGGCTACACCTTC.

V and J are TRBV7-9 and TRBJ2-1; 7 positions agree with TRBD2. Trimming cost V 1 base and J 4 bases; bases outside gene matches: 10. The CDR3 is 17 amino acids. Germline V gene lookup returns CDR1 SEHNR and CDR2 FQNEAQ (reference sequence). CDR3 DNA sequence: TGTGCCAGCAGCTTAGACGGGCGGCCGGGGGGTTACAATGAGCAGTTCTTC. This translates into CASSLDGRPGGYNEQFF.

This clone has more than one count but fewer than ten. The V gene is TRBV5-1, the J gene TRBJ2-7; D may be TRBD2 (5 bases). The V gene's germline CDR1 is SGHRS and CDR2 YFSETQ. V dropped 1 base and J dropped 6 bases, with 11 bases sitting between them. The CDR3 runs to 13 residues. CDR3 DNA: TGCGCCAGCAGCTTGACTAGAACGAGCGAGCAGTACTTC. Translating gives CASSLTRTSEQYF.

CDR3 sequence (DNA): TGCGCCAGCAGGGCAGCGAACACCGGGGAGCTGTTTTTT. Translating gives CASRAANTGELFF. The chain is built from TRBV5-1 and TRBJ2-2; no clear D gene. The CDR3 runs 13 residues. Germline values: CDR1 SGHRS, CDR2 YFSETQ. Trimming took 5 bases from V and 0 from J, leaving 5 bases between them.

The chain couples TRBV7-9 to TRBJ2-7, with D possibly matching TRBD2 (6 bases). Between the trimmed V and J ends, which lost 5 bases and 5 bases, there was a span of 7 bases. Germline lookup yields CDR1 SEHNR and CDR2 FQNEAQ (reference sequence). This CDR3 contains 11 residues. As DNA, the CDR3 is TGTGCCAGCAGCCCTAGCGACGAGCAGTACTTC. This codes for CASSPSDEQYF.

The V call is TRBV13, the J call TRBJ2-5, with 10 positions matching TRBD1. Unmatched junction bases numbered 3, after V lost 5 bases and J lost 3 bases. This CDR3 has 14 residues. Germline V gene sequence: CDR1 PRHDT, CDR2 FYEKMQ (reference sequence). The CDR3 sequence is CASSIGTGEETQYF. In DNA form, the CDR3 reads TGTGCCAGCAGCATCGGGACAGGGGAAGAGACCCAGTACTTC.

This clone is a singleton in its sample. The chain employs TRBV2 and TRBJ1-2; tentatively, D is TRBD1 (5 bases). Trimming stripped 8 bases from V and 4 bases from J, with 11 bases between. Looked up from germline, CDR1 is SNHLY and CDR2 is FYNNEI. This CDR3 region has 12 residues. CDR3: CASPGVSYGYTF. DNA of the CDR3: TGTGCCAGCCCGGGGGTTAGCTATGGCTACACCTTC. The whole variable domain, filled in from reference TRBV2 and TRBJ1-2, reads EPEVTQTPSHQVTQMGQEVILRCVPISNHLYFYWYRQILGQKVEFLVSFYNNEISEKSEIFDDQFSVERPDGSNFTLKIRSTKLEDSAMYFCASPGVSYGYTFGSGTRLTVV.

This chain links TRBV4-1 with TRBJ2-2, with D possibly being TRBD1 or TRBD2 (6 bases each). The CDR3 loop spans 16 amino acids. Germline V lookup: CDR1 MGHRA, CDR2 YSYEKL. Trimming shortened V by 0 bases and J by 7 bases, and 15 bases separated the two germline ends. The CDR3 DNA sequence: TGCGCCAGCAGCCAAGAAAGGGGGGCCTTAGACGGGGAGCTGTTTTTT. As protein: CASSQERGALDGELFF.

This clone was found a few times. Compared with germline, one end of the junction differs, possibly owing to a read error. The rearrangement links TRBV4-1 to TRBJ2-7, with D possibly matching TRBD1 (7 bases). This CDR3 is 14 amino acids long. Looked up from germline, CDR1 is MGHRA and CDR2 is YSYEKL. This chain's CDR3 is CASSQGGQSYEQYF. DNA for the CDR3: TGTGCCAGCAGCCAGGGGGGACAATCCTACGAGCAGTACTTC.

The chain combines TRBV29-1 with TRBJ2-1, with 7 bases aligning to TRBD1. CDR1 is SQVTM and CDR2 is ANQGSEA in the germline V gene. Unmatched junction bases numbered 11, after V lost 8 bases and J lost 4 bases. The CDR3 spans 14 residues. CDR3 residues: CSTEGGQDYNEQFF. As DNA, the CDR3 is TGCAGCACCGAAGGGGGCCAGGATTACAATGAGCAGTTCTTC.

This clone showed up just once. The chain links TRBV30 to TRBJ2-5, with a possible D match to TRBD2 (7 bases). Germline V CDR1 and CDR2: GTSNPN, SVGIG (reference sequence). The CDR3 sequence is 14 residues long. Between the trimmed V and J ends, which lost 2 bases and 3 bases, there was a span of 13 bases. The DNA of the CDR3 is TGTGCCTGGAGTACGGGGGGCGGGGAAGAGACCCAGTACTTC. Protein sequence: CAWSTGGGEETQYF.

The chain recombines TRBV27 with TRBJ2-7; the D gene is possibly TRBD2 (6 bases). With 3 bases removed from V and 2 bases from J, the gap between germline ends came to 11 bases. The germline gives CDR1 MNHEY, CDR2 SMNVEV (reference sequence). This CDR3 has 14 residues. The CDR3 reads CASSLGAGTYEQYF. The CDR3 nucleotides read TGTGCCAGCAGTTTGGGCGCGGGGACCTACGAGCAGTACTTC.

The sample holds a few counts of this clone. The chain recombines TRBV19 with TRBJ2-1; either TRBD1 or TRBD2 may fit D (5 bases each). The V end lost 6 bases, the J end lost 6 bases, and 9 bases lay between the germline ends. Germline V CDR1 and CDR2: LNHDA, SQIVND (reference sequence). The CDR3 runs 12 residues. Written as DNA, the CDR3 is TGTGCCAGTAGGTCTGGGGGCAATGAGCAGTTCTTC. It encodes CASRSGGNEQFF.

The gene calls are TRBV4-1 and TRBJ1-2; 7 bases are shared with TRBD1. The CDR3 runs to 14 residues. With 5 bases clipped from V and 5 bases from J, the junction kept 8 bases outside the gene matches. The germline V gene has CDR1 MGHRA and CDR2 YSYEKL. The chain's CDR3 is CASSDGQVRYGYTF. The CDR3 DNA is TGCGCCAGCAGCGACGGACAGGTTCGTTATGGCTACACCTTC.

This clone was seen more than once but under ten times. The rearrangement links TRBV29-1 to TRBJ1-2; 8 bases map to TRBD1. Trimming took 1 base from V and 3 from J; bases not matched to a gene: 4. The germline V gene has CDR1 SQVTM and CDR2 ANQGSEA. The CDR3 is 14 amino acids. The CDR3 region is CSVEGTGQDYGYTF. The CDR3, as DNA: TGCAGCGTTGAAGGGACAGGGCAGGACTATGGCTACACCTTC.

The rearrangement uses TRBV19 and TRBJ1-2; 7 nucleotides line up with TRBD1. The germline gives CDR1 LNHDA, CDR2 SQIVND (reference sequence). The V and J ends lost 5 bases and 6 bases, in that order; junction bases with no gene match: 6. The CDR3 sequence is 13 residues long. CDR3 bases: TGTGCCAGTAGTCCCGACAGGGCTCATGGCTACACCTTC. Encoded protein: CASSPDRAHGYTF.